This is a list of T cell receptor beta chains from one sample in a study of T cell responses to AZD1222 COVID-19 vaccine. Measured with immunoSEQ multiplex PCR; TCRdb has only the in-frame clones, and not every one. The sample has 100,000 to 150,000 clones; about nine tenths are singletons. Sequences were derived from peripheral blood, sampled on day 0 of AZD1222 vaccination. These receptors all stem from an adult in good health. Both conserved end residues are part of each CDR3. A D gene is named only where the DNA matches it firmly. Only part of the rows carry a size: once, few, many, or a class if the clone is expanded.

d_gene	v_gene	j_gene	abundance	CDR3nt	CDR3aa
-	TRBV5-1	TRBJ2-3	-	TGCGCCAGCAGCTTGAGGGGTCTTGGCACAGATACGCAGTATTTT	CASSLRGLGTDTQYF
-	TRBV11-2	TRBJ2-5	-	TGTGCCAGCAGCCTTAGGTCGGGAGATGGCGAGACCCAGTACTTC	CASSLRSGDGETQYF
TRBD2	TRBV5-1	TRBJ2-1	-	TGCGCCAGCAGCGTGGGGTCGGGAGGCGCCTACAATGAGCAGTTCTTC	CASSVGSGGAYNEQFF
-	TRBV6-5	TRBJ2-7	-	TGTGCCAGCAGTCTACAGGGTTCCTACGAGGAGCAGTACTTC	CASSLQGSYEEQYF
TRBD1	TRBV29-1	TRBJ2-5	-	TGCAGCGTACGACAGGGGGCCTGGGAGACCCAGTACTTC	CSVRQGAWETQYF
TRBD1	TRBV9	TRBJ1-6	-	TGTGCCAGCAGCGCCAGGGGGAATTCACCCCTCCACTTT	CASSARGNSPLHF
TRBD1	TRBV30	TRBJ2-5	-	TGTGCCTGGAGTGTAAGGGGACAGGGTTGGGGGAGGCCTTACTTC	CAWSVRGQGWGRPYF
-	TRBV5-5	TRBJ2-7	-	TGTGCCAGCAGCTTCCAGGGGGGCTCCTACGAGCAGTACTTC	CASSFQGGSYEQYF
-	TRBV5-1	TRBJ1-3	-	TGCGCCAGCAGCTTGCAGGGTATTAACTCTGGAAACACCATATATTTT	CASSLQGINSGNTIYF
TRBD2	TRBV19	TRBJ2-3	once	TGTGCCAGTAGTATCTATCAGCTAGCGGGAGAGTCAGATACGCAGTATTTT	CASSIYQLAGESDTQYF
TRBD2	TRBV5-1	TRBJ2-5	-	TGCGCCAGCAGCACAGGACTAGCCGGGGAGACCCAGTACTTC	CASSTGLAGETQYF
TRBD1	TRBV27	TRBJ2-3	-	TGTGCCAGCAGTTTACAGGGGGCAGATACGCAGTATTTT	CASSLQGADTQYF
-	TRBV5-1	TRBJ2-7	once	TGCGCCAGCAGCTTGGACGCAGGCGCCTCCTACGAGCAGTACTTC	CASSLDAGASYEQYF
-	TRBV19	TRBJ2-5	-	TGTGCCAGTAGTATAGGGACTCAAATCGGGGAGACCCAGTACTTC	CASSIGTQIGETQYF
-	TRBV28	TRBJ1-5	-	TGTGCCAGCAATGATCAGCCCCAGCATTTT	CASNDQPQHF
TRBD2	TRBV10-2	TRBJ2-1	-	TGCGCCAGTGCAAGGACGGGACTAGCGGCAAGTCAGTTCTTC	CASARTGLAASQFF
-	TRBV7-6	TRBJ1-4	-	TGTGCCAGCAGCCTACACACGGGCCAGTCCTATAATGAAAAACTGTTTTTT	CASSLHTGQSYNEKLFF
-	TRBV24-1	TRBJ1-4	-	TGTGCCACCAGTGACTCCTCCTCCGGAGGTGAAAAACTGTTTTTT	CATSDSSSGGEKLFF
TRBD1	TRBV28	TRBJ1-2	-	TGTGCCAGCACCGTAACAGGGGACTATGGCTACACCTTC	CASTVTGDYGYTF
-	TRBV11-2	TRBJ2-1	-	TGTGCCAGCAGCTTAGGGAGGTGGGGGGATCGGGATGAGCAGTTCTTC	CASSLGRWGDRDEQFF
-	TRBV6-5	TRBJ2-2	once	TGTGCCAGCAGCTCGGGGCTCACCGGGGAGCTGTTTTTT	CASSSGLTGELFF
-	TRBV4-3	TRBJ1-1	-	TGCGCCAGCAGCCAAGATAGGGGGAGCACTGAAGCTTTCTTT	CASSQDRGSTEAFF
TRBD1	TRBV11-2	TRBJ2-5	-	TGTGCCAGCAGCTTAGGGACAGGGGTCTGGGAGACCCAGTACTTC	CASSLGTGVWETQYF
-	TRBV28	TRBJ1-5	-	TGTGCCAGCGGAGATAGCAATCAGCCCCAGCATTTT	CASGDSNQPQHF
TRBD2	TRBV10-1	TRBJ2-3	-	TGCGCCAGCAGTGTAGCGGGACCCCAATCAGATACGCAGTATTTT	CASSVAGPQSDTQYF
TRBD1	TRBV27	TRBJ1-2	-	TGTGCCAGCAGTGGTACTGGGACAGGGGTCTATGGCTACACCTTC	CASSGTGTGVYGYTF
TRBD2	TRBV19	TRBJ2-2	-	TGTGCCAGTACCGGACTAGCGGGAGTCGGGGAGCTGTTTTTT	CASTGLAGVGELFF
-	TRBV15	TRBJ1-3	-	TGTGCCACCAGCTTCAGCTCCGGGAGTCTCTCTGGAAACACCATATATTTT	CATSFSSGSLSGNTIYF
-	TRBV6-5	TRBJ1-6	-	TGTGCCAGCACGCAGTCCTATAATTCACCCCTCCACTTT	CASTQSYNSPLHF
-	TRBV4-1	TRBJ1-1	-	TGCGCCAGCAGCCGAGATTTAGGGGACACTGAAGCTTTCTTT	CASSRDLGDTEAFF
-	TRBV28	TRBJ1-2	-	TGTGCCAGCAGTATTCTTAGGGCGAGTGGCTACACCTTC	CASSILRASGYTF
-	TRBV9	TRBJ2-2	-	TGTGCCAGCAGCGTGGATGGGGCGGGCGGGGAGCTGTTTTTT	CASSVDGAGGELFF
-	TRBV2	TRBJ2-3	-	TGTGCCAGCAGTGACGAGTCGGATACGCAGTATTTT	CASSDESDTQYF
TRBD2	TRBV4-3	TRBJ2-2	once	TGCGCCAGCAGCCAAATAACTAGCGGGGTTTACACCGGGGAGCTGTTTTTT	CASSQITSGVYTGELFF
-	TRBV7-2	TRBJ1-5	-	TGTGCCAGCAGCTTAAAGGAGTGGCAGCCCCAGCATTTT	CASSLKEWQPQHF
TRBD2	TRBV27	TRBJ2-1	-	TGTGCCAGCAGTCTTAGCGGGAGGGCCTTTGATGAGCAGTTCTTC	CASSLSGRAFDEQFF
-	TRBV28	TRBJ2-5	-	TGTGCCAGCAGTTCACAGGGTGGGGGGAAGACCCAGTACTTC	CASSSQGGGKTQYF
TRBD1	TRBV7-8	TRBJ1-5	-	TGTGCCAGCAGCTTAGCGTGGTGGGGGACAGGAGTCGATCAGCCCCAGCATTTT	CASSLAWWGTGVDQPQHF
-	TRBV29-1	TRBJ1-5	-	TGCAGCGTTTCGTGGGGGAATCAGCCCCAGCATTTT	CSVSWGNQPQHF
-	TRBV9	TRBJ2-5	-	TGTGCCAGCAGCGTAGCAATGGCGCCCCGTGGGACCCAGTACTTC	CASSVAMAPRGTQYF
-	TRBV6-2/TRBV6-3	TRBJ2-7	once	TGTGCCAGCAGTTACTCACGACTGATTAGAGACTACGAGCAGTACTTC	CASSYSRLIRDYEQYF
-	TRBV28	TRBJ1-4	-	TGTGCCAGCAGTTCCCTAAGGGAATCCCGTACCCTCTCTGGGGAAAAACTGTTTTTT	CASSSLRESRTLSGEKLFF
-	TRBV5-1	TRBJ2-1	few	TGCGCCAGCAGCCCCCTAGAGGGTGAGCAGTTCTTC	CASSPLEGEQFF